This TCR beta chain was retrieved from a study of control samples from healthy donors and cancer patients. TCRdb's copy holds only in-frame clones and misses some; the assay was immunoSEQ multiplex PCR. The sample has just over 80,000 clones, about 90% seen once. The length of the CDR3 is 15 residues. V gave up 3 bases and J gave up 6 bases, with 14 bases separating them. The V gene's germline CDR1 is KGHDR and CDR2 SFDVKD. The chain links TRBV24-1 to TRBJ2-1; D might be TRBD1 or TRBD2, each matching 5 bases. The sample comprised blood. This receptor was identified in a man aged 50 to 59 in good health. In nucleotides, the CDR3 is TGTGCCACCAGTGATGTCGGAACGAGGGGCAATGAGCAGTTCTTC. Protein sequence: CATSDVGTRGNEQFF.